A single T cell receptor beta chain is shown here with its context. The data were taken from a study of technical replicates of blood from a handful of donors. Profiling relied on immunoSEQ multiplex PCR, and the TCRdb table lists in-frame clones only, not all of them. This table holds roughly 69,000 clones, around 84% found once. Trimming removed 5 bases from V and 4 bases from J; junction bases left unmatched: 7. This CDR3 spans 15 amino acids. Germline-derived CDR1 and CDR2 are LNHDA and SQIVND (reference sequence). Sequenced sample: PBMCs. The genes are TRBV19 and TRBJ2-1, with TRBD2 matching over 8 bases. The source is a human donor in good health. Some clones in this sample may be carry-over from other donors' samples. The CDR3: CASSHPGRAYNEQFF. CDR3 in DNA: TGTGCCAGTAGTCATCCCGGGAGGGCTTACAATGAGCAGTTCTTC.